These T cell receptor beta chains were read from a single sample in a study of human T cells and chemical hapten exposure. TCRdb reanalysed the RACE reads using MiXCR and keeps one entry per CDR3 protein. The profile shows tens of thousands of distinct CDR3 sequences, about 10% of them singletons. Sequenced: whole blood. The receptor set was obtained from a female donor in good health. Some clones in this sample may be carry-over from other donors' samples. The CDR3 runs from the conserved cysteine through the conserved F or W. Each record gives: CDR3 protein, CDR3 DNA, D gene, clone size, V gene, J gene. A D gene is named only where the DNA matches it firmly. Size is omitted from some rows. Given values are once, few, many or a class for expanded clones.

cdr3_aa: CASSLGDSGANVLTF
cdr3_nt: TGTGCCAGCAGTTTAGGGGACTCTGGGGCCAACGTCCTGACTTTC
d_call: NA
clone_size: few
v_call: TRBV6-2/TRBV6-3
j_call: TRBJ2-6

cdr3_aa: CASSEGTVSTDTQYF
cdr3_nt: TGTGCCAGCAGTGAAGGGACGGTTAGCACAGATACGCAGTATTTT
d_call: NA
clone_size: many
v_call: TRBV25-1
j_call: TRBJ2-3

cdr3_aa: CASRLSGATNEKLFF
cdr3_nt: TGTGCCAGCAGGCTCAGCGGGGCAACTAATGAAAAACTGTTTTTT
d_call: NA
clone_size: NA
v_call: TRBV27
j_call: TRBJ1-4

cdr3_aa: CSVRSRASGWGLAKNIQYF
cdr3_nt: TGCAGCGTTCGGTCGCGGGCTAGCGGGTGGGGCCTAGCCAAAAACATTCAGTACTTC
d_call: TRBD2
clone_size: many
v_call: TRBV29-1
j_call: TRBJ2-4

cdr3_aa: CASSGYGTSGSVSGANVLTF
cdr3_nt: TGTGCCAGCAGCGGGTACGGGACTAGCGGGAGCGTGTCCGGGGCCAACGTCCTGACTTTC
d_call: TRBD2
clone_size: many
v_call: TRBV7-9
j_call: TRBJ2-6

cdr3_aa: CASSEPRGTDTQYF
cdr3_nt: TGCGCCAGCAGTGAGCCTAGGGGCACAGATACGCAGTATTTT
d_call: NA
clone_size: few
v_call: TRBV10-2
j_call: TRBJ2-3

cdr3_aa: CASSRSGQGSNYGYTF
cdr3_nt: TGTGCCAGCAGCCGATCGGGACAGGGATCTAACTATGGCTACACCTTC
d_call: TRBD1
clone_size: many
v_call: TRBV12-3/TRBV12-4
j_call: TRBJ1-2

cdr3_aa: CATSDAGHSGELFF
cdr3_nt: TGTGCCACCAGTGATGCCGGACATTCCGGGGAGCTGTTTTTT
d_call: NA
clone_size: many
v_call: TRBV24-1
j_call: TRBJ2-2

cdr3_aa: CASRTGPDTQYF
cdr3_nt: TGTGCCAGCAGGACAGGGCCAGATACGCAGTATTTT
d_call: TRBD1
clone_size: NA
v_call: TRBV2
j_call: TRBJ2-3

cdr3_aa: CASSSPQQETQYF
cdr3_nt: TGTGCCAGCAGTTCCCCCCAACAAGAGACCCAGTACTTC
d_call: NA
clone_size: NA
v_call: TRBV28
j_call: TRBJ2-5

cdr3_aa: CASSLRGLTYNEQFF
cdr3_nt: TGTGCCAGCAGCCTCAGGGGACTAACCTACAATGAGCAGTTCTTC
d_call: NA
clone_size: few
v_call: TRBV7-2
j_call: TRBJ2-1

cdr3_aa: CASTKRGTVNQPQHF
cdr3_nt: TGTGCCAGCACTAAGAGGGGGACAGTCAATCAGCCCCAGCATTTT
d_call: TRBD1
clone_size: few
v_call: TRBV6-2/TRBV6-3
j_call: TRBJ1-5

cdr3_aa: CASSLVLGYGYTF
cdr3_nt: TGTGCCAGCAGCTTGGTGTTGGGCTATGGCTACACCTTC
d_call: NA
clone_size: NA
v_call: TRBV5-4
j_call: TRBJ1-2

cdr3_aa: CASRGPDRVSDEQYF
cdr3_nt: TGTGCCAGCAGGGGGCCTGACAGGGTCTCCGACGAGCAGTACTTC
d_call: TRBD1
clone_size: few
v_call: TRBV27
j_call: TRBJ2-7

cdr3_aa: CASNRLAASYEQYF
cdr3_nt: TGTGCCAGCAACCGACTAGCGGCGTCCTACGAGCAGTACTTC
d_call: TRBD2
clone_size: NA
v_call: TRBV6-2/TRBV6-3
j_call: TRBJ2-7

cdr3_aa: CASRRQGNQPQHF
cdr3_nt: TGTGCCAGCAGGCGACAGGGGAATCAGCCCCAGCATTTT
d_call: TRBD1
clone_size: many
v_call: TRBV27
j_call: TRBJ1-5

cdr3_aa: CASSLQGTGTEAFF
cdr3_nt: TGTGCCAGCAGTCTACAGGGGACGGGCACTGAAGCTTTCTTT
d_call: TRBD1
clone_size: many
v_call: TRBV2
j_call: TRBJ1-1